This note documents a single T cell receptor beta chain sequence. The antigen remains unidentified. A much larger clone differs from this one at a single base, so this may be a read error. This sample was included in a study of shared clonotypes between healthy human individuals. Study results and limitations: Clonotype sharing among donors likely depends on sequencing depth.

Adult Caucasians living in Nashville, Tennessee made up all of the donors. Losses at the gene ends were 5 bases for V and 2 bases for J; bases not matched to a gene: 9. The CDR3 is made up of 16 amino acids. Germline V gene lookup returns CDR1 SEHNR and CDR2 FQNEAQ (reference sequence). Several immunoSEQ plates held equal portions of the genomic DNA taken from each subset. TCRdb's table, derived via immunoSEQ multiplex PCR, lists solely in-frame clones and lacks some. The data show roughly 500,000 clones, about 85% seen once. This clonotype originated in a woman between 35 and 50 years old in good health. Some clones in this sample may be carry-over from other donors' samples. V and J are TRBV7-9 and TRBJ2-1; the match to TRBD2 covers 7 bases. Sequencing was carried out using PBMCs. CDR3 in amino acids: CASSLRGGSAYNEQFF. The CDR3, as DNA: TGTGCCAGCAGCCTAAGGGGCGGGAGCGCCTACAATGAGCAGTTCTTC.